Listed here is a single T cell receptor beta chain. Antigen: not known. This cohort consisted of healthy bone marrow donors. This sample is part of a study of cytomegalovirus exposure and HLA in healthy donors. Study-level findings and limits: Later work found most CMV-associated TCR beta chains apparently HLA-restricted. Exclusion as indistinguishable affected some V segments, including TRBV6-2 and TRBV6-3. In vitro checks showed that a few CMV-associated chains really do target CMV antigens.

Trimming took 6 bases from V and 6 from J; bases not matched to a gene: 9. In germline, CDR1 is MRHNA, CDR2 SNTAGT. The CDR3 is 15 residues long. Amplification used 60 Vbeta primers and 13 Jbeta primers. TCRdb's copy holds only in-frame clones and misses some; the assay was immunoSEQ multiplex PCR. The table lists 150,000 to 200,000 clones, 75% to 85% of them singletons, with less than 1% in the top ten. The sequencing sample was made of PBMCs. The chain couples TRBV6-4 to TRBJ2-1; TRBD2 matches 9 bases. The clonotype comes from a girl aged 2 to 9 in good health and CMV-seropositive. The CDR3 DNA is TGTGCCAGCAGCTCGACTAGCGGAGGAGGCAATGAGCAGTTCTTC. Translation: CASSSTSGGGNEQFF.